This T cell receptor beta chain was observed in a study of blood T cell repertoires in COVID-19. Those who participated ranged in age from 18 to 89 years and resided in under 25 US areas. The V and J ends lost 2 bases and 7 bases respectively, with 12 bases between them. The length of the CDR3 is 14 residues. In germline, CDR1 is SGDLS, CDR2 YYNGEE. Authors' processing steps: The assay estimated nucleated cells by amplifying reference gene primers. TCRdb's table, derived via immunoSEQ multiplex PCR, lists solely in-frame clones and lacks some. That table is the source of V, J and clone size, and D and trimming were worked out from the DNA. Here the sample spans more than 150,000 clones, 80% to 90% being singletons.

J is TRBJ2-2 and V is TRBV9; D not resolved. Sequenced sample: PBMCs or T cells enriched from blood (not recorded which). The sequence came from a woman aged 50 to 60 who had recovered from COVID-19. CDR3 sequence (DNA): TGTGCCAGCAGCGTGCTACTTTCCGGCGGGGAGCTGTTTTTT. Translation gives CASSVLLSGGELFF.